These 9 T cell receptor beta chains were all obtained from the same sample, sequenced in a study of CD8 T cells in cerebrospinal fluid in Alzheimer's disease. Reanalyzing the 10x single-cell sequencing reads, TCRdb keeps one entry per CDR3 protein, without DNA. This specimen shows over a thousand distinct CDR3 sequences; the ten leading clones hold roughly 8.3%. What was sequenced was cerebrospinal fluid. The origin of the receptors is a human donor in good health.

Its frequency marks this clonotype as medium-sized. The chain links TRBV7-9 to TRBJ2-3; TCRdb's D call of TRBD1 is untestable without DNA. The germline gives CDR1 SEHNR, CDR2 FQNEAQ (reference sequence). The length of the CDR3 is 14 residues. The CDR3 sequence: CASRTGTGTDTQYF.

This clonotype is deemed medium-sized by its frequency. This chain uses TRBV7-3 with TRBJ2-3. This CDR3 has 14 amino acids. Germline V gene data show CDR1 as SGHTA and CDR2 as FQGTGA. The chain's CDR3 is CASSLRGYTDTQYF.

By frequency, this clonotype is medium-sized (0.01 to 0.1%). V and J are TRBV5-1 and TRBJ2-7; TCRdb calls TRBD2, which cannot be checked without DNA. The CDR3 spans 12 residues. CDR1 SGHRS and CDR2 YFSETQ come from the germline V gene. The chain's CDR3 is CASGRGQDEQYF.

Its frequency marks this clonotype as medium-sized (0.01 to 0.1%). V usage is TRBV7-9 and J usage is TRBJ1-4; the TCRdb call, TRBD1, lacks DNA for checking. Germline CDR1 is SEHNR and CDR2 is FQNEAQ (reference sequence). CDR3 length: 14 residues. CDR3 residues: CATQRGSDNEKLFF.

Considering frequency, this clonotype is large. The V call is TRBV9, the J call TRBJ1-1. The CDR3 is 13 amino acids. Germline CDR1 and CDR2: SGDLS and YYNGEE. This chain's CDR3 is CASSVAGSTEAFF.

This clonotype registers medium-sized by frequency. The gene calls are TRBV11-3 and TRBJ2-1. Germline CDR1 SGHNT, CDR2 YENEEA. This CDR3 has 12 residues. This CDR3 reads CASSLDTNEQFF. The full variable domain, in which reference TRBV11-3 and TRBJ2-1 provide the parts outside the CDR3, is EAGVVQSPRYKIIEKKQPVAFWCNPISGHNTLYWYLQNLGQGPELLIRYENEEAVDDSQLPKDRFSAERLKGVDSTLKIQPAELGDSAVYLCASSLDTNEQFFGPGTRLTVL.

This clonotype is identified as medium-sized from frequency. This chain links TRBV15 with TRBJ2-2. The CDR3 spans 12 residues. CDR1 is LNHNV, CDR2 YYDKDF, per germline (reference sequence). CDR3 sequence reads: CATSNNGEELFF.

This clonotype is identified as medium-sized from frequency. The chain carries TRBV3-1 and TRBJ2-1; checking the TCRdb D call of TRBD2 is not possible without DNA. The V gene's germline CDR1 is LGHDT and CDR2 YNNKEL (reference sequence). This CDR3 has 13 residues. The CDR3 region is CASKAQTSNEQFF.

This clonotype ranks as medium-sized (0.01 to 0.1%) in terms of frequency. The chain combines TRBV6-5 with TRBJ2-3; absent DNA, TCRdb's TRBD2 call cannot be checked. The germline gives CDR1 MNHEY, CDR2 SVGAGI. The CDR3 has 17 amino acids. CDR3 residues: CASSLPLAGIGTDTQYF.